This TCR beta chain stems from a study of blood T cells in healthy people across ages. The authors ran a second PCR of roughly 6 to 11 cycles using a sample-barcoded 5' primer and a J-beta primer mix. MiXCR, applied by TCRdb to the 5' RACE reads, yields one record per CDR3 protein. The sample yields roughly 900,000 distinct CDR3 sequences, under 50% seen once. V was cut by 6 bases and J by 5 bases, with 17 bases left in between. The germline V gene has CDR1 DFQATT and CDR2 SNEGSKA (reference sequence). This CDR3 spans 13 amino acids. This sequence was found in a man aged 30 to 45 in good health. Sequencing was carried out using blood. This chain uses TRBV20-1 with TRBJ2-7; D is possibly TRBD2 (6 bases). Here the CDR3 DNA reads TGCAGTGCGGACCGGGACTGGGGCAACGAGCAGTACTTC. It codes for CSADRDWGNEQYF.